The count of the clone carrying this T cell receptor beta chain is one. Its antigen is as yet unknown. The PCR used 52 TRBV and 13 TRBJ primers. Clones were sequenced by immunoSEQ multiplex PCR, and TCRdb holds only the in-frame ones, with some missing. The sample lists some 38,000 clones, around 91% occurring once. V was pared by 3 bases and J by 5 bases, with 11 bases between. From germline, CDR1 is MDHEN and CDR2 SYDVKM. The CDR3 contains 13 residues. The record originates from a study of regulatory T cells. Points from the study as a whole: Hydrophobic residues at CDR3 positions 6 and 7 were enriched in conventional CD4+ T cells of CD3G-deficient patients.

The TCR was taken from a person aged 18-35 years with CD3G deficiency. The sample taken for sequencing was conventional CD4+ T cells sorted from blood. V gene TRBV28 combines with J gene TRBJ2-7; D is possibly TRBD2 (5 bases). The CDR3 protein is CASSFGGRDEQYF. CDR3 nucleotide sequence: TGTGCCAGCAGTTTTGGAGGACGGGACGAGCAGTACTTC.